Listed below are T cell receptor beta chains from one sample, sequenced in a study of blood T cell repertoires in COVID-19. Here immunoSEQ multiplex PCR was the method, and the copy in TCRdb shows in-frame clones only, minus some. The table records 150,000 or so clones, 70% to 85% of them present only once. Sequencing used PBMCs or T cells enriched from blood (not recorded which). The receptor set was obtained from a man between 50 and 59 years old who had recovered from COVID-19. The CDR3 runs from the conserved cysteine through the conserved F or W. Each record gives: clone size, J gene, V gene, D gene, CDR3 DNA, CDR3 protein. D genes are given only for firm matches. Size tells how often a clone was seen (once, few, many) or the class of an expanded clone, and some rows leave it out.

clone size: once
J gene: TRBJ1-4
V gene: TRBV19
D gene: NA
CDR3 DNA: TGTGCCAGTAGTACCCCCGGACAGACAACTAATGAAAAACTGTTTTTT
CDR3 protein: CASSTPGQTTNEKLFF

clone size: NA
J gene: TRBJ2-7
V gene: TRBV5-1
D gene: TRBD1
CDR3 DNA: TGCGCCAGCAGGTCCGGGACAGGACCCTACGAGCAGTACTTC
CDR3 protein: CASRSGTGPYEQYF

clone size: NA
J gene: TRBJ2-2
V gene: TRBV2
D gene: NA
CDR3 DNA: TGTGCCAGCAGCCCGGGGGTTTGGACCGGGGAGCTGTTTTTT
CDR3 protein: CASSPGVWTGELFF

clone size: NA
J gene: TRBJ2-3
V gene: TRBV7-2
D gene: TRBD2
CDR3 DNA: TGTGCCAGCAGCTCCGGACTAGCGGGGGACTACACAGATACGCAGTATTTT
CDR3 protein: CASSSGLAGDYTDTQYF

clone size: few
J gene: TRBJ1-4
V gene: TRBV3-1/TRBV3-2
D gene: TRBD1
CDR3 DNA: TGTGCCAGCAGCCAAGAATCGCGACAGGGTGTAAAACTGTTTTTT
CDR3 protein: CASSQESRQGVKLFF

clone size: NA
J gene: TRBJ1-2
V gene: TRBV7-6
D gene: NA
CDR3 DNA: TGTGCCAGCAGCCCATCGGGGATTTATGGCTACACCTTC
CDR3 protein: CASSPSGIYGYTF

clone size: NA
J gene: TRBJ1-2
V gene: TRBV3-1/TRBV3-2
D gene: NA
CDR3 DNA: TGTGCCAGCAGCCAAGAGAGGTATGGCTACACCTTC
CDR3 protein: CASSQERYGYTF

clone size: NA
J gene: TRBJ2-1
V gene: TRBV15
D gene: TRBD2
CDR3 DNA: TGTGCCACTCGACTAGCGGGGCAGAAGGAGCAGTTCTTC
CDR3 protein: CATRLAGQKEQFF

clone size: NA
J gene: TRBJ1-1
V gene: TRBV19
D gene: NA
CDR3 DNA: TGTGCCAGTAGTGCACGGACTCTCAGGAACACTGAAGCTTTCTTT
CDR3 protein: CASSARTLRNTEAFF

clone size: NA
J gene: TRBJ2-7
V gene: TRBV18
D gene: TRBD1
CDR3 DNA: TGTGCCAGCTCACCTATGGACAGGGGCCTTTCCTACGAGCAGTACTTC
CDR3 protein: CASSPMDRGLSYEQYF

clone size: NA
J gene: TRBJ2-7
V gene: TRBV7-9
D gene: NA
CDR3 DNA: TGTGCCAGCAGCTTGAGCGCGGGTACGTACGAGCAGTACTTC
CDR3 protein: CASSLSAGTYEQYF

clone size: NA
J gene: TRBJ2-5
V gene: TRBV7-2
D gene: TRBD2
CDR3 DNA: TGTGCCAGCAGCTCCGTTTCGCGGGGGGAGACCCAGTACTTC
CDR3 protein: CASSSVSRGETQYF

clone size: few
J gene: TRBJ1-3
V gene: TRBV15
D gene: NA
CDR3 DNA: TGTGCCACCAGCAGAGATCTCGGCAGGGGCTCTGGAAACACCATATATTTT
CDR3 protein: CATSRDLGRGSGNTIYF

clone size: once
J gene: TRBJ1-4
V gene: TRBV5-1
D gene: TRBD1
CDR3 DNA: TGCGCCAGCAGCTTGGTCCCCCAGGGGACAGGGGGGTCTAATGAAAAACTGTTTTTT
CDR3 protein: CASSLVPQGTGGSNEKLFF

clone size: NA
J gene: TRBJ1-3
V gene: TRBV3-1/TRBV3-2
D gene: TRBD1
CDR3 DNA: TGTGCCAGCAGCCAAGGACAGGGGAACACCATATATTTT
CDR3 protein: CASSQGQGNTIYF

clone size: NA
J gene: TRBJ2-1
V gene: TRBV5-5
D gene: TRBD2
CDR3 DNA: TGTGCCAGCAGTTCAGGACTAGCGGGGTTTTACAATGAGCAGTTCTTC
CDR3 protein: CASSSGLAGFYNEQFF

clone size: NA
J gene: TRBJ2-1
V gene: TRBV5-6
D gene: TRBD1
CDR3 DNA: TGTGCCAGCAGCGCAGGACAGGGGTATGAGCAGTTCTTC
CDR3 protein: CASSAGQGYEQFF

clone size: NA
J gene: TRBJ1-2
V gene: TRBV28
D gene: NA
CDR3 DNA: TGTGCCAGCTCCCAAGAGGGCTATGGCTACACCTTC
CDR3 protein: CASSQEGYGYTF

clone size: NA
J gene: TRBJ2-1
V gene: TRBV7-3
D gene: NA
CDR3 DNA: TGTGCCAGCAGCTTGGACACCCCTGGGGCTGAGCAGTTCTTC
CDR3 protein: CASSLDTPGAEQFF